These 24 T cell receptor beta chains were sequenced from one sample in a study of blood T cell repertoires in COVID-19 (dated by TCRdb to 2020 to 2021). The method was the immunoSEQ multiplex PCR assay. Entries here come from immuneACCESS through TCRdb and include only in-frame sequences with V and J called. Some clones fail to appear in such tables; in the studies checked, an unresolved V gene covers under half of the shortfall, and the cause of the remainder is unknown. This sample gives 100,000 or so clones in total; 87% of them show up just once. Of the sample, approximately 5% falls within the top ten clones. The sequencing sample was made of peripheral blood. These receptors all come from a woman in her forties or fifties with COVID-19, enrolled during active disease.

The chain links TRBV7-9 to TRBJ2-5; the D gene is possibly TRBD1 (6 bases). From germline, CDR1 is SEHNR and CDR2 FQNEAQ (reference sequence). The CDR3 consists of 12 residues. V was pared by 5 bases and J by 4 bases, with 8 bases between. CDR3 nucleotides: TGTGCCAGCAGCACAGGGTTAGAGACCCAGTACTTC. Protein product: CASSTGLETQYF.

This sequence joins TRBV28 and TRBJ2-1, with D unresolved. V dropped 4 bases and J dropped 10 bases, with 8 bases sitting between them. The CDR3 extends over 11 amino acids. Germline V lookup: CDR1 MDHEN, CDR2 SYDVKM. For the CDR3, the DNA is TGTGCCAGCAGTTCGCCGCGGGAGCAGTTCTTC. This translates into CASSSPREQFF.

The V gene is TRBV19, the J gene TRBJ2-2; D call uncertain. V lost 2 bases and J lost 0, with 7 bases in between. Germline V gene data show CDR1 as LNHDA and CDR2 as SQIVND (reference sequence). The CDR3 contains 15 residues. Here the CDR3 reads CASSIIASNTGELFF. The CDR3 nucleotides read TGTGCCAGTAGTATAATAGCCTCGAACACCGGGGAGCTGTTTTTT.

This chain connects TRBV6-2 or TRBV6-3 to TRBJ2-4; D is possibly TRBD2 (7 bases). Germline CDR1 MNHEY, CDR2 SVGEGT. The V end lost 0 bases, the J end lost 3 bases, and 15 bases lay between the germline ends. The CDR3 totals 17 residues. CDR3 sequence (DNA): TGTGCCAGCAGTTACTCGCTCAGGGGAGGGGGCAAAAACATTCAGTACTTC. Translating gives CASSYSLRGGGKNIQYF.

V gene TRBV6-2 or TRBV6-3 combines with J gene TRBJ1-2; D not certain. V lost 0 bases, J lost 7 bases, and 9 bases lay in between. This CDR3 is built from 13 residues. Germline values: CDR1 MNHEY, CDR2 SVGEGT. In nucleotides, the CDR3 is TGTGCCAGCAGTTACTCGATCGCGAGTGGCTACACCTTC. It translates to CASSYSIASGYTF.

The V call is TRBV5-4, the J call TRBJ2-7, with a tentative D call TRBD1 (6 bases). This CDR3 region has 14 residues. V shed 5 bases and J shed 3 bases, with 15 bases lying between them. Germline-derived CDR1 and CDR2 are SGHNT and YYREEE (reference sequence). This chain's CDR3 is CASSLQGQLYEQYF. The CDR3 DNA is TGTGCCAGCAGTTTACAGGGTCAGCTCTACGAGCAGTACTTC.

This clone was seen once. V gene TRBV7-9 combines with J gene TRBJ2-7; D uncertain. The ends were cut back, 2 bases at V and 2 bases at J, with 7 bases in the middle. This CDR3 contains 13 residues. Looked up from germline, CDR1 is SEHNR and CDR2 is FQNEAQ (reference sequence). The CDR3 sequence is CASSLILAYEQYF. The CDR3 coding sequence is TGTGCCAGCAGCTTAATCCTCGCCTACGAGCAGTACTTC. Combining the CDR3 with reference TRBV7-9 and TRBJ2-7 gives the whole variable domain DTGVSQNPRHKITKRGQNVTFRCDPISEHNRLYWYRQTLGQGPEFLTYFQNEAQLEKSRLLSDRFSAERPKGSFSTLEIQRTEQGDSAMYLCASSLILAYEQYFGPGTRLTVT.

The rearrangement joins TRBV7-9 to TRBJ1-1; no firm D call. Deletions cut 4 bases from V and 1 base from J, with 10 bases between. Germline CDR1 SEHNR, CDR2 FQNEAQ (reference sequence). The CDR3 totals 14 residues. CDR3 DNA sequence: TGTGCCAGCAGCTCTCCAGACACGAACACTGAAGCTTTCTTT. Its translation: CASSSPDTNTEAFF.

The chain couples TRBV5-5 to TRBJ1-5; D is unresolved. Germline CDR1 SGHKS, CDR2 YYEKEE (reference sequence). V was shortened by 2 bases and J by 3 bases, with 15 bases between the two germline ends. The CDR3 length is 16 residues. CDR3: CASSFGTAYPNQPQHF. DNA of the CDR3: TGTGCCAGCAGCTTTGGTACAGCCTATCCCAATCAGCCCCAGCATTTT.

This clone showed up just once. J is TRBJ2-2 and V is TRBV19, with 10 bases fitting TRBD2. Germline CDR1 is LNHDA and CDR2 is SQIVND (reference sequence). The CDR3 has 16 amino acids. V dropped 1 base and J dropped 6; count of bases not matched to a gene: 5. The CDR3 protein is CASSIGAGGPAGELFF. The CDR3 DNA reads TGTGCCAGTAGTATAGGAGCGGGGGGGCCGGCCGGGGAGCTGTTTTTT.

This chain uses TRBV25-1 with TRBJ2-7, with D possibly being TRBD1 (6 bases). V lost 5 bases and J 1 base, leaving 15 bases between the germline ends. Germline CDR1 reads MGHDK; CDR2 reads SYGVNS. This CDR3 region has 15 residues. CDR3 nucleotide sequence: TGTGCCAGCAGTATCCGCGGACAGATTTCCTACGAGCAGTACTTC. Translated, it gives CASSIRGQISYEQYF.

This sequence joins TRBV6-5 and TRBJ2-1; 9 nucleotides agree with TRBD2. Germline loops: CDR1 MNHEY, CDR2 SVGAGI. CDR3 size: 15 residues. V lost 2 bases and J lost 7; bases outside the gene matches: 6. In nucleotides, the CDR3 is TGTGCCAGCAGTTACGCGGGGGGGCCAGGGAATGAGCAGTTCTTC. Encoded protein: CASSYAGGPGNEQFF.

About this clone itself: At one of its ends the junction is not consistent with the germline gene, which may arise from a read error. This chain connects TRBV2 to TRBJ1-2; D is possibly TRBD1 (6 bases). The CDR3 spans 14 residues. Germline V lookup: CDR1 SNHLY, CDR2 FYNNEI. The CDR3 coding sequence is TGTGCCAGCCGTGAAAGTGGGACAAACTATGGCTACACCTTC. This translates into CASRESGTNYGYTF.

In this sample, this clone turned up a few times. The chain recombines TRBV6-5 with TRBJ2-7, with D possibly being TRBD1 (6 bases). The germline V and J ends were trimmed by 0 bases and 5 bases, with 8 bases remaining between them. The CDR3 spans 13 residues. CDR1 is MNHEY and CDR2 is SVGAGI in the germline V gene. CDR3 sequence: CASSYSPGDEQYF. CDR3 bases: TGTGCCAGCAGTTACTCGCCAGGGGACGAGCAGTACTTC.

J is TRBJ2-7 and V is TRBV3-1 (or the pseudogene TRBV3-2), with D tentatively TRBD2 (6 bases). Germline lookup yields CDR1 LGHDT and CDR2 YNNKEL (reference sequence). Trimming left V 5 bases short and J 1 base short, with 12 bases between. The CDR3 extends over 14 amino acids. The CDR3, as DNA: TGTGCCAGCAGCTACTTAGCGGTTTCCTACGAGCAGTACTTC. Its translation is CASSYLAVSYEQYF.

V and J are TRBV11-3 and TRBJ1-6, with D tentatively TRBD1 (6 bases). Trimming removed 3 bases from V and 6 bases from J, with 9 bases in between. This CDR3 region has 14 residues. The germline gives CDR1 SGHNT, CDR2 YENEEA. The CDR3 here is CASSFRGPNSPLHF. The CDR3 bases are TGTGCCAGCAGCTTCAGGGGCCCTAATTCACCCCTCCACTTT.

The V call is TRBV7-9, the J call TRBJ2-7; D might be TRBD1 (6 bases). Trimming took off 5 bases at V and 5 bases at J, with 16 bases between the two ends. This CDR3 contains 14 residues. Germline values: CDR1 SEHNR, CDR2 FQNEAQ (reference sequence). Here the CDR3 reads CASSPLGRGHEQYF. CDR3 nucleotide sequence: TGTGCCAGCAGCCCCCTCGGCAGGGGCCACGAGCAGTACTTC.

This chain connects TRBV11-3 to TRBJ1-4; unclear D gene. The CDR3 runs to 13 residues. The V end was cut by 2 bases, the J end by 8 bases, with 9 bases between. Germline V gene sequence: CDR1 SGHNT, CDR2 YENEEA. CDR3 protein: CASSLRGKEKLFF. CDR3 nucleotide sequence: TGTGCCAGCAGCTTAAGAGGGAAGGAAAAACTGTTTTTT.

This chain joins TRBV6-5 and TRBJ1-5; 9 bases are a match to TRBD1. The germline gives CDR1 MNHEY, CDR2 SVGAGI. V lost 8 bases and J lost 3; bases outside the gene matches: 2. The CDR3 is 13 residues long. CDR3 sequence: CASGTGSNQPQHF. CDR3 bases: TGTGCCAGCGGGACAGGGTCCAATCAGCCCCAGCATTTT.

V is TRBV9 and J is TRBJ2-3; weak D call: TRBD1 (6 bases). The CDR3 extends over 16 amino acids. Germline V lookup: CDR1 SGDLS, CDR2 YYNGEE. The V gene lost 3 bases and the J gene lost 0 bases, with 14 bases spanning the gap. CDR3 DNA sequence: TGTGCCAGCAGCGACCTGCAGGGGCCCAGCACAGATACGCAGTATTTT. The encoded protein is CASSDLQGPSTDTQYF. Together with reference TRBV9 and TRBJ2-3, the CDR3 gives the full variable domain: DSGVTQTPKHLITATGQRVTLRCSPRSGDLSVYWYQQSLDQGLQFLIQYYNGEERAKGNILERFSAQQFPDLHSELNLSSLELGDSALYFCASSDLQGPSTDTQYFGPGTRLTVL.

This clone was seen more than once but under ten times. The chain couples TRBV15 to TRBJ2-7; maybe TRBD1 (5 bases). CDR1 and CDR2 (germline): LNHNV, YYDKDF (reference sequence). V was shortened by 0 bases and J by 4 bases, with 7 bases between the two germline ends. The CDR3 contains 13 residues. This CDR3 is CATSRDRVYEQYF. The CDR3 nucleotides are TGTGCCACCAGCAGAGACAGGGTTTACGAGCAGTACTTC.

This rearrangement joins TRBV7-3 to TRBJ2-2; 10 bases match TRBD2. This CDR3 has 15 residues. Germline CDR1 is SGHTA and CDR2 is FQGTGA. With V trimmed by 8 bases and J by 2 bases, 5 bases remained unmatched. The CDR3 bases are TGTGCCAGCTCCAGCGGGGGGGCTAACACCGGGGAGCTGTTTTTT. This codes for CASSSGGANTGELFF.

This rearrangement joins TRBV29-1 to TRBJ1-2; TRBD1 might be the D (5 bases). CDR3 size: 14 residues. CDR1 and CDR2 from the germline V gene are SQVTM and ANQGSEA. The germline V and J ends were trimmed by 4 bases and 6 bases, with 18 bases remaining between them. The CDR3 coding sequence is TGCAGCGTTGTGGGGGGGGAATCCTGGGATGGCTACACCTTC. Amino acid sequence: CSVVGGESWDGYTF.

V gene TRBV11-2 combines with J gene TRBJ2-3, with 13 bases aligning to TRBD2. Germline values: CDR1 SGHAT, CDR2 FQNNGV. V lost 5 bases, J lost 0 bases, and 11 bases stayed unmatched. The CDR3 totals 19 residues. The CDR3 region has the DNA TGTGCCAGCAGCGGAAGGGGGACTAGCGGGGTTACTAGCACAGATACGCAGTATTTT. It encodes CASSGRGTSGVTSTDTQYF.